The 18 T cell receptor beta chains below all came from one sample that was sequenced in a study of shared clonotypes between healthy human individuals (dated by TCRdb to 2019 to 2021). The library was produced with the immunoSEQ multiplex PCR assay. TCRdb re-hosts the immuneACCESS table, in-frame sequences only. Its copies lack some clones; in the studies checked, an unresolved V gene accounts for under half of them, and the cause for the rest is not known. The sample table records approximately 940,000 clones; over 60% of these occur just once. The top ten constitute approximately 1.5% of the sample. What was sequenced was memory CD4+ T cells sorted from blood. What the cell subset or site label conveys for this sample: CD45RA-negative fraction. These receptors were taken from a man between 18 and 35 years old in good health.

The chain couples TRBV11-2 to TRBJ1-6, with 7 bases fitting TRBD1. The V gene end was trimmed by 1 base and the J gene end by 8 bases; junction bases not matched to a gene: 8. Germline V gene lookup returns CDR1 SGHAT and CDR2 FQNNGV. The CDR3 covers 16 residues. This CDR3 reads CASSLGPTGLDSPLHF. The CDR3 bases are TGTGCCAGCAGCTTAGGGCCGACAGGGCTGGATTCACCCCTCCACTTT.

The chain uses TRBV5-1 and TRBJ2-2; TRBD1 matches at 8 bases. The V gene's germline CDR1 is SGHRS and CDR2 YFSETQ. Losses at the gene ends were 4 bases for V and 5 bases for J; bases not matched to a gene: 4. This CDR3 is built from 14 residues. The CDR3 DNA is TGCGCCAGCAGCGCCAGACAGGGGACCGGGGAGCTGTTTTTT. This codes for CASSARQGTGELFF.

The rearrangement uses TRBV18 and TRBJ2-1; TRBD1 is a possible D gene (5 bases). The CDR3 spans 16 residues. Germline values: CDR1 KGHSH, CDR2 LQKENI. Trimming left V 1 base short and J 5 bases short, with 15 bases between. The CDR3 is CASSPQGSPRNNEQFF. The CDR3, as DNA: TGTGCCAGCTCACCACAGGGGTCGCCCCGCAACAATGAGCAGTTCTTC.

The rearrangement uses TRBV5-1 and TRBJ1-1; D possibly corresponds to TRBD1 (5 bases). The CDR3 sequence is 13 residues long. Germline V gene lookup returns CDR1 SGHRS and CDR2 YFSETQ. Trimming pared 2 bases from V and 6 bases from J, leaving 11 bases between. The CDR3 sequence: CASSFGRDSEAFF. The CDR3 DNA sequence: TGCGCCAGCAGCTTCGGCAGGGACTCTGAAGCTTTCTTT.

This clone was picked up many times. The chain employs TRBV6-6 and TRBJ1-1, with unresolved D. The CDR3 is 11 residues long. V gave up 6 bases and J gave up 0 bases, with 2 bases separating them. Germline V gene data show CDR1 as MNHNY and CDR2 as SVGAGI (reference sequence). The CDR3 is CASRLNTEAFF. CDR3 in DNA: TGTGCCAGCAGACTGAACACTGAAGCTTTCTTT.

The table lists this clone with a few counts. The rearrangement links TRBV2 to TRBJ2-5; 7 bases are a match to TRBD2. J was trimmed by 5 bases and V by 1 base; bases with no gene match: 10. This CDR3 contains 16 residues. Germline CDR1 is SNHLY and CDR2 is FYNNEI. The CDR3 here is CASSEGEGYSGETQYF. CDR3 DNA sequence: TGTGCCAGCAGTGAAGGGGAGGGGTACAGCGGGGAGACCCAGTACTTC.

On this clone itself: The same CDR3 is also encoded by other DNA sequences in this sample. V usage is TRBV2 and J usage is TRBJ2-1; 10 positions match TRBD2. CDR3 length equals 15 residues. Looked up from germline, CDR1 is SNHLY and CDR2 is FYNNEI. V lost 3 bases and J lost 4; bases outside the gene matches: 3. The CDR3 sequence: CASSERTSGYNEQFF. In nucleotides, the CDR3 is TGTGCCAGCAGTGAGCGGACTAGCGGTTACAATGAGCAGTTCTTC.

The chain links TRBV5-6 to TRBJ1-2; a weak D match, TRBD1 (5 bases). The CDR3 totals 12 residues. The germline V gene has CDR1 SGHDT and CDR2 YYEEEE. V lost 4 bases and J lost 4, with 8 bases in between. CDR3 sequence: CASSLGTYGYTF. The CDR3 DNA reads TGTGCCAGCAGCCTAGGGACCTATGGCTACACCTTC.

The gene calls are TRBV6-6 and TRBJ1-5, with D perhaps matching TRBD1 (6 bases). Trimming pared 6 bases from V and 5 bases from J, leaving 14 bases between. The CDR3 length is 14 residues. Germline V gene sequence: CDR1 MNHNY, CDR2 SVGAGI (reference sequence). The CDR3 DNA reads TGTGCCAGCAGCCGTGGACAGAGAGATCAGCCCCAGCATTTT. Translated: CASSRGQRDQPQHF.

This chain links TRBV18 with TRBJ1-4; perhaps TRBD1 as D (5 bases). CDR3 length equals 15 residues. The germline V gene encodes CDR1 KGHSH and CDR2 LQKENI. The V gene lost 3 bases and the J gene lost 3 bases, with 11 bases spanning the gap. As DNA, the CDR3 is TGTGCCAGCTCACCCGGACACGAGCCTAATGAAAAACTGTTTTTT. It translates to CASSPGHEPNEKLFF.

This clone appeared a few times. The chain couples TRBV4-3 to TRBJ1-6, with 8 bases aligning to TRBD1. J lost 3 bases, V lost 4 bases, and 5 bases had no gene match. Per germline, CDR1 LGHNA and CDR2 YSLEER. This CDR3 has 16 residues. CDR3 residues: CASSPSTGDYNSPLHF. The CDR3 DNA reads as TGCGCCAGCAGCCCCTCGACAGGGGACTATAATTCACCCCTCCACTTT.

The rearrangement links TRBV7-4 to TRBJ2-7; TRBD2 matches at 7 bases. The V segment lost 7 bases and the J segment 5 bases; nucleotides outside the gene matches: 17. Germline lookup yields CDR1 SGHVT and CDR2 SQSDAQ. The CDR3 extends over 16 amino acids. The CDR3 DNA follows: TGTGCCAGCATCCGCGATTGGACTAGACGAGGTCACGAGCAGTACTTC. Translated: CASIRDWTRRGHEQYF.

The J gene is TRBJ2-7, the V gene TRBV10-3; 7 nucleotides agree with TRBD2. Germline V gene lookup returns CDR1 ENHRY and CDR2 SYGVKD. Trimming took 0 bases from V and 5 from J; bases not matched to a gene: 7. This CDR3 has 15 amino acids. The CDR3 spells CAISESGLEGHEQYF. The DNA for the CDR3 is TGTGCCATCAGTGAGTCCGGACTAGAGGGACACGAGCAGTACTTC.

J is TRBJ1-3 and V is TRBV7-2, with a weak D call TRBD1 (5 bases). With 2 bases removed from V and 0 bases from J, the gap between germline ends came to 11 bases. CDR1 is SGHTA, CDR2 FQGNSA, per germline. CDR3 length equals 16 residues. The CDR3 is CASSLRQGLSGNTIYF. CDR3 in DNA: TGTGCCAGCAGCTTACGGCAGGGCCTCTCTGGAAACACCATATATTTT.

The chain recombines TRBV29-1 with TRBJ2-2; D is possibly TRBD2 (5 bases). Germline loops: CDR1 SQVTM, CDR2 ANQGSEA. Trimming shortened V by 4 bases and J by 5 bases, and 8 bases separated the two germline ends. The CDR3 contains 12 residues. The CDR3 DNA reads TGCAGCGTTGCGAGGGAAACCGGGGAGCTGTTTTTT. Its translation: CSVARETGELFF.

V and J are TRBV6-1 and TRBJ2-2, with 10 bases aligning to TRBD1. This CDR3 spans 16 amino acids. Germline trimming cut 2 bases from V and 3 bases from J; bases unmatched to any gene: 3. The V gene's germline CDR1 is MNHNS and CDR2 SASEGT. The CDR3 reads CASSEPGQGHTGELFF. CDR3 in DNA: TGTGCCAGCAGTGAACCGGGACAGGGGCACACCGGGGAGCTGTTTTTT.

The chain couples TRBV7-2 to TRBJ2-7; D could derive from TRBD1 or TRBD2 (5 bases each). V lost 8 bases and J 0 bases, leaving 11 bases between the germline ends. Germline CDR1 is SGHTA and CDR2 is FQGNSA. The CDR3 has 13 amino acids. This CDR3 is CASGTPLSYEQYF. The CDR3, as DNA: TGTGCCAGCGGGACCCCTCTCTCCTACGAGCAGTACTTC.

This clone came up a few times. The rearrangement links TRBV20-1 to TRBJ2-1; D is possibly TRBD1 or TRBD2 (5 bases each). Trimming pared 7 bases from V and 13 bases from J, leaving 17 bases between. The germline V gene has CDR1 DFQATT and CDR2 SNEGSKA (reference sequence). The CDR3 covers 11 residues. CDR3 residues: CSGTRDRKQFF. The CDR3 DNA follows: TGCAGTGGTACCCGGGACCGGAAACAGTTCTTC.